The clone carrying this T cell receptor (beta chain) came up a few times. Its matching antigen is unknown. This CDR3 spans 13 amino acids. V shed 4 bases and J shed 5 bases, with 13 bases lying between them. Germline values: CDR1 SQVTM, CDR2 ANQGSEA. The second PCR ran about 6 to 11 cycles with a sample-barcoded 5' primer and J-beta primers. MiXCR was run by TCRdb on the 5' RACE reads, yielding one entry per CDR3 protein. This sample yields some 1.1 million distinct CDR3 sequences, of which 35% to 40% are seen a single time; less than 15% belongs to the top ten. The record originates from a study of blood T cells in healthy people across ages. Each donor had about 10 milliliters of peripheral blood drawn. Points from the study as a whole: Percentage of naive T cells showed a strong correlation with TCR beta diversity. With age, beta diversity per million T cells declined roughly linearly, significantly by about 40.

The clonotype originates from a man aged 18-30 years in good health. The V and J genes are TRBV29-1 and TRBJ2-3; D gene uncertain. The sample was blood. The CDR3 loop is CSVVVATRDTQYF. DNA for the CDR3: TGCAGCGTTGTAGTCGCTACAAGAGATACGCAGTATTTT.